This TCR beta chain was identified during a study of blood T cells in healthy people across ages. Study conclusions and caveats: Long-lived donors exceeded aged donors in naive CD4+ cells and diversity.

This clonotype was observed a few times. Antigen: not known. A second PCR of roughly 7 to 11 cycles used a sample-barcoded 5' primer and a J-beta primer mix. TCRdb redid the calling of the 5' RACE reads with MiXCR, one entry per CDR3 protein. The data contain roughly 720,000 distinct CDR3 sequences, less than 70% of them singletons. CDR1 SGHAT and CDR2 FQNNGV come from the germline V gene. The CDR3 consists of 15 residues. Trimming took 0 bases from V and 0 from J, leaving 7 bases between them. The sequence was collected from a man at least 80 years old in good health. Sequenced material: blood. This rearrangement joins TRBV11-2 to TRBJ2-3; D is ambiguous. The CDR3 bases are TGTGCCAGCAGCTTAGAGGTCTCGAGCACAGATACGCAGTATTTT. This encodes CASSLEVSSTDTQYF.